Listed below are T cell receptor beta chains from one sample, sequenced in a study of blood T cell repertoires in COVID-19. Measured with immunoSEQ multiplex PCR; TCRdb has only the in-frame clones, and not every one. This sample has approximately 300,000 clones, with more than 85% found just once. Material for sequencing was PBMCs or T cells enriched from blood (not recorded which). The receptors here all came from a woman aged 25 to 39 who had recovered from COVID-19. The CDR3 runs from the conserved cysteine through the conserved F or W. D genes are given only for firm matches. Size values are once, few and many counts, or a class for expanded clones, and some rows have none.

len	j_gene	abundance	v_gene	d_gene	CDR3nt	CDR3aa
14	TRBJ1-1	.	TRBV4-3	TRBD1	TGCGCCAGCAGCCCCGGGACAGGGATCTTTGAAGCTTTCTTT	CASSPGTGIFEAFF
22	TRBJ2-1	.	TRBV9	TRBD2	TGTGCCAGCAGCTTGCGGACTAGCGTCTCTTCCTCGGCTATGAGCTCCTACAATGAGCAGTTCTTC	CASSLRTSVSSSAMSSYNEQFF
14	TRBJ1-1	.	TRBV5-4	TRBD1	TGTGCCAGCAGCGGGACAGGGGTGAACACTGAAGCTTTCTTT	CASSGTGVNTEAFF
15	TRBJ2-3	.	TRBV5-1	TRBD1	TGCGCCAGCAGCAAGCCGACAGGGGCCACAGATACGCAGTATTTT	CASSKPTGATDTQYF
18	TRBJ2-2	few	TRBV27	TRBD1	TGTGCCAGCAGTTTAATTTCCCCCACAGGGGAGTGGGCCGGGGAGCTGTTTTTT	CASSLISPTGEWAGELFF
13	TRBJ1-2	.	TRBV6-2/TRBV6-3	.	TGTGCCAGCAGTTACATATCCCTCTATGGCTACACCTTC	CASSYISLYGYTF
12	TRBJ1-2	few	TRBV4-2	.	TGTGCCAGCAGCCAAGACAGGGTCGGCTACACCTTC	CASSQDRVGYTF
12	TRBJ2-7	.	TRBV28	.	TGTGCCACCGGGGGATTTACCTACGAGCAGTACTTC	CATGGFTYEQYF
15	TRBJ2-2	.	TRBV15	TRBD1	TGTGCCACCAGCCCTGACCAGGGGGCGATCGGGGAGCTGTTTTTT	CATSPDQGAIGELFF
13	TRBJ2-3	.	TRBV28	.	TGTGCCAGCAGTTTCGGAGCTCCAGATACGCAGTATTTT	CASSFGAPDTQYF
12	TRBJ2-3	.	TRBV9	.	TGTGCCAGCAGCGCACTCACAGATACGCAGTATTTT	CASSALTDTQYF
14	TRBJ1-2	.	TRBV4-3	TRBD1	TGCGCCAGCAGCCCCGGACAGGGGAACTATGGCTACACCTTC	CASSPGQGNYGYTF
13	TRBJ2-7	.	TRBV27	TRBD2	TGTGCCAGCAGTTCGGGACTAGACTACGAGCAGTACTTC	CASSSGLDYEQYF
14	TRBJ2-4	.	TRBV19	.	TGTGCCAGTTCTCCGGCGGGGGCCAAAAACATTCAGTACTTC	CASSPAGAKNIQYF